This TCR beta chain was identified in a study of blood T cell repertoires in COVID-19. Profiled with immunoSEQ multiplex PCR; TCRdb holds only in-frame clones, not every one. Among 110,000 or so clones listed, 75% to 90% were seen once. Germline V CDR1 and CDR2: SGHNT, YYREEE (reference sequence). This CDR3 has 16 residues. J lost 5 bases, V lost 3 bases, and 8 bases had no gene match. Sequenced sample: peripheral blood. This clonotype originated in a human donor in a cohort sampled during active COVID-19. The gene calls are TRBV5-4 and TRBJ1-1; TRBD1 matches 12 bases. In DNA, the CDR3 is TGTGCCAGCAGCTATCCGGGACAGGGGGCGCATACTGAAGCTTTCTTT. Amino acids: CASSYPGQGAHTEAFF.